Described below is a single T cell receptor beta chain sequence and its context. V was clipped by 6 bases and J by 0 bases; unmatched bases: 7. CDR1 MDHEN and CDR2 SYDVKM come from the germline V gene. The CDR3 consists of 15 residues. The data originate from a study of blood T cell repertoires in COVID-19. About the research overall: Sites in the United States, Italy and Spain provided acute and convalescent COVID-19 samples.

As originally analysed: Using reference gene primer amplification, nucleated cell counts were estimated. Produced via immunoSEQ multiplex PCR; TCRdb's table is partial and in-frame only. V and J calls and clone size are those listed in that table; D and trimming were worked out from the DNA. The repertoire holds approximately 150,000 clones, with roughly nine tenths as singletons. The rearrangement uses TRBV28 and TRBJ2-7; 8 bases are shared with TRBD2. The receptor comes from a woman aged 60 to 75 with active COVID-19. The sample consisted of peripheral blood. CDR3: CASRNPSGLSYEQYF. The CDR3, as DNA: TGTGCCAGCAGAAATCCTAGCGGGCTCTCCTACGAGCAGTACTTC.